A selection of T cell receptor beta chains follows, all from one sample in a study of spatial heterogeneity in lung cancer. A single record per CDR3 protein comes from TCRdb applying MiXCR to the 5' RACE reads. The repertoire holds around 87,000 distinct CDR3 sequences, with roughly 12% as singletons. The source was PBMCs, collected at surgery. The receptors shown here come from a male donor with early-stage non-small cell lung cancer. Both conserved end residues are part of each CDR3. A D gene is named only where the DNA matches it firmly. Not all rows give a size; the values are once, few, many and, for expanded clones, a class.

clone_size,d_call,v_call,j_call,cdr3_nt,cdr3_aa
.,.,TRBV6-5,TRBJ1-2,TGTGCCAGCAAATCGGGGGTTGATCCCTATGGCTACACCTTC,CASKSGVDPYGYTF
.,.,TRBV6-1,TRBJ1-6,TGTGCCAGCAACTGGAATTGGGTTGATAATTCGCCCCTCCACTTT,CASNWNWVDNSPLHF
.,.,TRBV5-1,TRBJ2-5,TGCGCCAGCAGCTTGAGCATGGGGGTCGAGGAGACCCAGTACTTC,CASSLSMGVEETQYF
few,.,TRBV20-1,TRBJ2-5,TGCAGTGCTAGTCGACAGGAAGAGACCCAGTACTTC,CSASRQEETQYF
few,.,TRBV9,TRBJ2-7,TGTGCCAGCAGCGTAAGCCCAGAATTTTACGAGCAGTACTTC,CASSVSPEFYEQYF
few,TRBD2,TRBV7-9,TRBJ2-5,TGTGCCAGCAGCTTATTGTCGGGAGGGGAGGAGACCCAGTACTTC,CASSLLSGGEETQYF
few,.,TRBV2,TRBJ2-3,TGTGCCAGCAACCGACAAACAGGGGATACGCAGTATTTT,CASNRQTGDTQYF
few,TRBD2,TRBV6-5,TRBJ2-1,TGTGCCAGCAGACCGGGACTAGCCCCATACAATGAGCAGTTCTTC,CASRPGLAPYNEQFF
few,.,TRBV28,TRBJ2-1,TGTGCCAGCAGTTTATCAGGGAACCCCTCCTACAATGAGCAGTTCTTC,CASSLSGNPSYNEQFF
few,TRBD1,TRBV6-6,TRBJ2-1,TGTGCCAGCAGGCAGGGGGCAGGGTACAATGAGCAGTTCTTC,CASRQGAGYNEQFF